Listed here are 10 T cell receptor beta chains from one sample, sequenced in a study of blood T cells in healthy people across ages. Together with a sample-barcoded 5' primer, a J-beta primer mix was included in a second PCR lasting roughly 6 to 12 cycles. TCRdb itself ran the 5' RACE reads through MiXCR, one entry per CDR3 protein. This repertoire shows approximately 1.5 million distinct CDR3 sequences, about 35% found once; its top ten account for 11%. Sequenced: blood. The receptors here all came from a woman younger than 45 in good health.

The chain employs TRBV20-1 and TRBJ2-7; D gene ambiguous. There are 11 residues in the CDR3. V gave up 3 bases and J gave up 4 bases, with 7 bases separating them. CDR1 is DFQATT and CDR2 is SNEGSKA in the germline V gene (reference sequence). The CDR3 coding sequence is TGCAGTGCTAGTAAACAATACGAGCAGTACTTC. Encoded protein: CSASKQYEQYF.

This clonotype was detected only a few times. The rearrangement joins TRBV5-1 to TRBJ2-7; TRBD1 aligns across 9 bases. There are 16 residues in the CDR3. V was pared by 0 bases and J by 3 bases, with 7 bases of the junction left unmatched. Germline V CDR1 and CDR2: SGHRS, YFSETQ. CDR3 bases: TGCGCCAGCAGCTTGGACCCGGGACAGGGATACTACGAGCAGTACTTC. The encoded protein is CASSLDPGQGYYEQYF. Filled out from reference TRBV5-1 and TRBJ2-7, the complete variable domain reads KAGVTQTPRYLIKTRGQQVTLSCSPISGHRSVSWYQQTPGQGLQFLFEYFSETQRNKGNFPGRFSGRQFSNSRSEMNVSTLELGDSALYLCASSLDPGQGYYEQYFGPGTRLTVT.

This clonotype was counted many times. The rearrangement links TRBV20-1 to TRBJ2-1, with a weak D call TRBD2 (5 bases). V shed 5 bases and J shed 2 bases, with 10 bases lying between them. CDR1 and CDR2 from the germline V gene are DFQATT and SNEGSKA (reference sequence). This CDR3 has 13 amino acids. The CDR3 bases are TGCAGTGCTGCCACCGGGGCCTACAATGAGCAGTTCTTC. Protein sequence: CSAATGAYNEQFF.

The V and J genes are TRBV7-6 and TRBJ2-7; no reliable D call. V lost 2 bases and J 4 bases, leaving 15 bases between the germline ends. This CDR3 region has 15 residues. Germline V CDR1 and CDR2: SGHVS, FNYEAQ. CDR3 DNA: TGTGCCAGCAGCTTAATCCTTGACAACACTTACGAGCAGTACTTC. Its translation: CASSLILDNTYEQYF. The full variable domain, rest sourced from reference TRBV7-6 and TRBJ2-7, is GAGVSQSPRYKVTKRGQDVALRCDPISGHVSLYWYRQALGQGPEFLTYFNYEAQQDKSGLPNDRFSAERPEGSISTLTIQRTEQRDSAMYRCASSLILDNTYEQYFGPGTRLTVT.

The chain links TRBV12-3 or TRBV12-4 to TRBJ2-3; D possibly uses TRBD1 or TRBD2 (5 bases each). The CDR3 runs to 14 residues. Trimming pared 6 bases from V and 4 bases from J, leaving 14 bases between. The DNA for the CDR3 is TGTGCCAGCAGCACCCCGGGGCGGGCAGATACGCAGTATTTT. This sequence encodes CASSTPGRADTQYF.

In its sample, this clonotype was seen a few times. The CDR3 nucleotides read TGTGCCAGCAGCTTGTCGTACAGGGGGGAGACCCAGTACTTC. It is translated as CASSLSYRGETQYF. The rearrangement joins TRBV5-6 to TRBJ2-5; 8 positions agree with TRBD1. The CDR3 is made up of 14 amino acids. The ends lost 1 base at V and 5 bases at J; junction bases unmatched: 4. The germline V gene encodes CDR1 SGHDT and CDR2 YYEEEE. Based on the CDR3 plus reference TRBV5-6 and TRBJ2-5, the full variable domain is DAGVTQSPTHLIKTRGQQVTLRCSPKSGHDTVSWYQQALGQGPQFIFQYYEEEERQRGNFPDRFSGHQFPNYSSELNVNALLLGDSALYLCASSLSYRGETQYFGPGTRLLVL.

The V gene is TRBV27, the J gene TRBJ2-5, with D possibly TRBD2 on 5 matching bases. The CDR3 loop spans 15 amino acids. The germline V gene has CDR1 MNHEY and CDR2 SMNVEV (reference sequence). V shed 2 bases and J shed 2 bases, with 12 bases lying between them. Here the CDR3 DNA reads TGTGCCAGCAGTTTAGGGGTAGCGCCGCAAGAGACCCAGTACTTC. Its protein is CASSLGVAPQETQYF.

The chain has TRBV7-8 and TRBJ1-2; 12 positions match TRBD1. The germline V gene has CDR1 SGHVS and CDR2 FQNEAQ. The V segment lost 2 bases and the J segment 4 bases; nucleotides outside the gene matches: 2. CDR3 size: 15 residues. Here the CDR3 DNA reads TGTGCCAGCAGCTTAATGGGACAGGGGGCCTATGGCTACACCTTC. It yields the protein CASSLMGQGAYGYTF.

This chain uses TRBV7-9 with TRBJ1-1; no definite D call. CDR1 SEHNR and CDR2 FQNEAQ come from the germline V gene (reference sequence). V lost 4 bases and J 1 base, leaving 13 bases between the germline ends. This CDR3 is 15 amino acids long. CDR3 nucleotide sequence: TGTGCCAGCAGCTACGGGGAGACCAGGAACACTGAAGCTTTCTTT. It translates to CASSYGETRNTEAFF.

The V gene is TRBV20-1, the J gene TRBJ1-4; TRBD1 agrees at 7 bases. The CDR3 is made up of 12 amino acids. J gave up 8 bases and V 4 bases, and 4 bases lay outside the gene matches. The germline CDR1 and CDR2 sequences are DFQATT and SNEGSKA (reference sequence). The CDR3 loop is CSATGTAEKLFF. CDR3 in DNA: TGCAGTGCTACCGGGACAGCAGAAAAACTGTTTTTT.